These T cell receptor beta chains were read from a single sample in a study of shared clonotypes between healthy human individuals. Profiling relied on immunoSEQ multiplex PCR, and the TCRdb table lists in-frame clones only, not all of them. The repertoire holds around 1.1 million clones, with around 78% as singletons. Material: memory CD4+ T cells from PBMCs. Source of these receptors: a man aged 18 to 30 in good health. Some clones in this sample may be carry-over from other donors' samples. Each CDR3 is given with its conserved first and last residue. A D gene is named only where the DNA matches it firmly. Only part of the rows carry a size: once, few, many, or a class if the clone is expanded.

clone_size: .
d_call: TRBD2
v_call: TRBV2
j_call: TRBJ2-1
cdr3_nt: TGTGCCAGCAGTGGGCCCCTTTTGGGAGGGGCCTACAATGAGCAGTTCTTC
cdr3_aa: CASSGPLLGGAYNEQFF

clone_size: .
d_call: TRBD2
v_call: TRBV30
j_call: TRBJ2-3
cdr3_nt: TGTGCCTGGAGTGCCTTTAGAGCGGGAGTTTCAGATACGCAGTATTTT
cdr3_aa: CAWSAFRAGVSDTQYF

clone_size: .
d_call: .
v_call: TRBV28
j_call: TRBJ1-1
cdr3_nt: TGTGCCAGCAGTTTATCAGCCCAGGACTTACCCGAAGCTTTCTTT
cdr3_aa: CASSLSAQDLPEAFF

clone_size: .
d_call: TRBD2
v_call: TRBV6-5
j_call: TRBJ2-1
cdr3_nt: TGTGCCAGCAGTTACGGGGCGGGAGAATCGAACAATGAGCAGTTCTTC
cdr3_aa: CASSYGAGESNNEQFF

clone_size: few
d_call: TRBD1
v_call: TRBV28
j_call: TRBJ1-2
cdr3_nt: TGTGCCAGCAGAAAGGACAGGGCAGGAGCTAACTATGGCTACACCTTC
cdr3_aa: CASRKDRAGANYGYTF

clone_size: few
d_call: TRBD2
v_call: TRBV27
j_call: TRBJ2-1
cdr3_nt: TGTGCCAGCAGTCCGACTAGCGACGGTGAGCAGTTCTTC
cdr3_aa: CASSPTSDGEQFF

clone_size: .
d_call: .
v_call: TRBV14
j_call: TRBJ1-2
cdr3_nt: TGTGCCAGCAGCCAAGATTTACCAGGGGTTGGCTACACCTTC
cdr3_aa: CASSQDLPGVGYTF

clone_size: .
d_call: TRBD2
v_call: TRBV5-1
j_call: TRBJ2-5
cdr3_nt: TGCGCCAGCAGCTTGGGTGGACTAGCACACCAAGAGACCCAGTACTTC
cdr3_aa: CASSLGGLAHQETQYF

clone_size: .
d_call: TRBD1
v_call: TRBV9
j_call: TRBJ2-1
cdr3_nt: TGTGCCAGCAACACAGGGGGCTCCTACAATGAGCAGTTCTTC
cdr3_aa: CASNTGGSYNEQFF

clone_size: once
d_call: TRBD2
v_call: TRBV19
j_call: TRBJ2-3
cdr3_nt: TGTGCCAGTAGTAACGGACTAGCGGGATCCACAGATACGCAGTATTTT
cdr3_aa: CASSNGLAGSTDTQYF

clone_size: few
d_call: .
v_call: TRBV30
j_call: TRBJ1-3
cdr3_nt: TGTGCCTGGTGGAAGGAAACGGGAGACACCATATATTTT
cdr3_aa: CAWWKETGDTIYF

clone_size: .
d_call: TRBD2
v_call: TRBV27
j_call: TRBJ2-3
cdr3_nt: TGTGCCAGCAGTCTTCCCGGTTTGGGCGGGAGGCAAAATACGCAGTATTTT
cdr3_aa: CASSLPGLGGRQNTQYF

clone_size: .
d_call: TRBD1
v_call: TRBV19
j_call: TRBJ1-4
cdr3_nt: TGTGCCAGTAGTACCCGGACAGGGCCAAATGAAAAACTGTTTTTT
cdr3_aa: CASSTRTGPNEKLFF

clone_size: .
d_call: .
v_call: TRBV7-2
j_call: TRBJ1-1
cdr3_nt: TGTGCCAGCAGCTTACAGACCGGAGTGGAAGCTTTCTTT
cdr3_aa: CASSLQTGVEAFF

clone_size: .
d_call: TRBD1
v_call: TRBV18
j_call: TRBJ2-4
cdr3_nt: TGTGCCAGCTCCGGACAGGCAAACATTCAGTACTTC
cdr3_aa: CASSGQANIQYF

clone_size: .
d_call: .
v_call: TRBV5-1
j_call: TRBJ2-7
cdr3_nt: TGCGCCAGCAGCTTGGCTCCAGCGGTTCCCCCCGTAAACGAGCAGTACTTC
cdr3_aa: CASSLAPAVPPVNEQYF

clone_size: few
d_call: .
v_call: TRBV10-3
j_call: TRBJ1-1
cdr3_nt: TGTGCCATCAGTGAGTCTCGGGGTATAGGTTCGGCTGAAGCTTTCTTT
cdr3_aa: CAISESRGIGSAEAFF

clone_size: .
d_call: .
v_call: TRBV11-3
j_call: TRBJ2-1
cdr3_nt: TGTGCCAGCAGCTTAGATTGGGCAGATGAGCAGTTCTTC
cdr3_aa: CASSLDWADEQFF

clone_size: .
d_call: .
v_call: TRBV2
j_call: TRBJ2-7
cdr3_nt: TGTGCCAGCAGCCCTACCTACGAGCAGTACTTC
cdr3_aa: CASSPTYEQYF

clone_size: .
d_call: TRBD2
v_call: TRBV18
j_call: TRBJ2-1
cdr3_nt: TGTGCCAGCTCACCGGGGACTAGCGGGTACAATGAGCAGTTCTTC
cdr3_aa: CASSPGTSGYNEQFF

clone_size: .
d_call: .
v_call: TRBV11-2
j_call: TRBJ2-7
cdr3_nt: TGTGCCAGCAGCTCCCAGGTGGGGGAGCAGTACTTC
cdr3_aa: CASSSQVGEQYF

clone_size: .
d_call: TRBD1
v_call: TRBV11-2
j_call: TRBJ1-2
cdr3_nt: TGTGCCAGCAGCTCATACCGGGACAGGGGAGCCTATGGCTACACCTTC
cdr3_aa: CASSSYRDRGAYGYTF

clone_size: .
d_call: .
v_call: TRBV7-9
j_call: TRBJ2-7
cdr3_nt: TGTGCCAGCAGCTTATTCCAGGGGATAGGCGAGCAGTACTTC
cdr3_aa: CASSLFQGIGEQYF

clone_size: .
d_call: .
v_call: TRBV18
j_call: TRBJ2-3
cdr3_nt: TGTGCCAGCTCACCACAGGGGGGTGATACGCAGTATTTT
cdr3_aa: CASSPQGGDTQYF

clone_size: .
d_call: .
v_call: TRBV14
j_call: TRBJ1-5
cdr3_nt: TGTGCCAGCAGTGGGGGGGGACCTGGGAGCAATCAGCCCCAGCATTTT
cdr3_aa: CASSGGGPGSNQPQHF

clone_size: .
d_call: .
v_call: TRBV6-5
j_call: TRBJ2-7
cdr3_nt: TGTGCCAGCAGTTACCGAGGCGGGCCCTACGAGCAGTACTTC
cdr3_aa: CASSYRGGPYEQYF

clone_size: once
d_call: TRBD1
v_call: TRBV5-6
j_call: TRBJ2-1
cdr3_nt: TGTGCCAGCAGCCGGACAGGGGAATCCTACAATGAGCAGTTCTTC
cdr3_aa: CASSRTGESYNEQFF

clone_size: .
d_call: TRBD1
v_call: TRBV11-2
j_call: TRBJ1-1
cdr3_nt: TGTGCCAGCAGCCAGGGGGACAGGGGGAACACTGAAGCTTTCTTT
cdr3_aa: CASSQGDRGNTEAFF

clone_size: .
d_call: .
v_call: TRBV5-1
j_call: TRBJ2-5
cdr3_nt: TGCGCCAGCAGCTTGGGCCAACGGGGAGAGACCCAGTACTTC
cdr3_aa: CASSLGQRGETQYF

clone_size: few
d_call: TRBD1
v_call: TRBV7-9
j_call: TRBJ2-5
cdr3_nt: TGTGCCAGCAGCCGCAGACAGGGGGAACAAGAGACCCAGTACTTC
cdr3_aa: CASSRRQGEQETQYF

clone_size: .
d_call: .
v_call: TRBV4-3
j_call: TRBJ2-1
cdr3_nt: TGCGCCAGCAGCGGCGTCGGGACAAAGTCGAATGAGCAGTTCTTC
cdr3_aa: CASSGVGTKSNEQFF

clone_size: .
d_call: .
v_call: TRBV30
j_call: TRBJ1-2
cdr3_nt: TGTGCCTGGGGAAGGCAGGGCCTGTTCTACACCTTC
cdr3_aa: CAWGRQGLFYTF

clone_size: few
d_call: .
v_call: TRBV4-2
j_call: TRBJ2-3
cdr3_nt: TGTGCCAGCAGCCAAGATGCAAGGGCAGATACGCAGTATTTT
cdr3_aa: CASSQDARADTQYF

clone_size: .
d_call: .
v_call: TRBV6-6
j_call: TRBJ2-7
cdr3_nt: TGTGCCAGCAGCCTACAGGGAATGGTTAGCGAGCAGTACTTC
cdr3_aa: CASSLQGMVSEQYF

clone_size: .
d_call: .
v_call: TRBV5-6
j_call: TRBJ2-7
cdr3_nt: TGTGCCAGCAGCCAAAATCCGGGACATACGTACGAGCAGTACTTC
cdr3_aa: CASSQNPGHTYEQYF

clone_size: once
d_call: .
v_call: TRBV5-1
j_call: TRBJ2-6
cdr3_nt: TGCGCCAGCAGCTGGGACCTCTCTGGGGCCAACGTCCTGACTTTC
cdr3_aa: CASSWDLSGANVLTF

clone_size: few
d_call: .
v_call: TRBV6-5
j_call: TRBJ1-2
cdr3_nt: TGTGCCAGCCGCTACAGTTCGAGAGGCTACACCTTC
cdr3_aa: CASRYSSRGYTF

clone_size: many
d_call: .
v_call: TRBV6-1
j_call: TRBJ2-7
cdr3_nt: TGTGCCAGCACACAGGTCTTTACCTACGAGCAGTACTTC
cdr3_aa: CASTQVFTYEQYF

clone_size: .
d_call: TRBD2
v_call: TRBV25-1
j_call: TRBJ2-7
cdr3_nt: TGTGCCAGCAGTGGTGGGACTAGCGGAAACTACGAGCAGTACTTC
cdr3_aa: CASSGGTSGNYEQYF

clone_size: .
d_call: .
v_call: TRBV5-1
j_call: TRBJ2-1
cdr3_nt: TGCGCCAGCAGCTTGGTGTTCGACGCGGGACCAAGCTACAATGAGCAGTTCTTC
cdr3_aa: CASSLVFDAGPSYNEQFF

clone_size: .
d_call: TRBD1
v_call: TRBV27
j_call: TRBJ1-1
cdr3_nt: TGTGCCAGCAGTCGACAGGGCACTGAAGCTTTCTTT
cdr3_aa: CASSRQGTEAFF

clone_size: .
d_call: TRBD1
v_call: TRBV5-1
j_call: TRBJ2-7
cdr3_nt: TGCGCCAGCAGCTTGGCCGACAGGGGCCCCTACGAGCAGTACTTC
cdr3_aa: CASSLADRGPYEQYF

clone_size: .
d_call: .
v_call: TRBV28
j_call: TRBJ1-4
cdr3_nt: TGTGCCAGCAGTTTGGTAGGGTTCGGCGAAAAACTGTTTTTT
cdr3_aa: CASSLVGFGEKLFF

clone_size: .
d_call: TRBD1
v_call: TRBV5-1
j_call: TRBJ1-4
cdr3_nt: TGCGCCAGCAGAAAAGTTCAGGGGGGCGAAAAACTGTTTTTT
cdr3_aa: CASRKVQGGEKLFF

clone_size: .
d_call: TRBD1
v_call: TRBV30
j_call: TRBJ1-5
cdr3_nt: TGTGCCTGGAGTCTCGGGACAGGGGGCTTTCAGCCCCAGCATTTT
cdr3_aa: CAWSLGTGGFQPQHF

clone_size: .
d_call: TRBD2
v_call: TRBV9
j_call: TRBJ2-1
cdr3_nt: TGTGCCAGCAGCGTAGGGTCACTAGCGGGAAACAATGAGCAGTTCTTC
cdr3_aa: CASSVGSLAGNNEQFF

clone_size: few
d_call: .
v_call: TRBV28
j_call: TRBJ1-6
cdr3_nt: TGTGCCAGCAGTGGACGCAGGGTACCCCTCCACTTT
cdr3_aa: CASSGRRVPLHF

clone_size: .
d_call: .
v_call: TRBV7-9
j_call: TRBJ1-2
cdr3_nt: TGTGCCAGCAGCCCTAACCTCCTAACTACCTCTGGCTACACCTTC
cdr3_aa: CASSPNLLTTSGYTF

clone_size: .
d_call: TRBD2
v_call: TRBV6-1
j_call: TRBJ2-5
cdr3_nt: TGTGCCAGCAGTGAAGTCAGTCGCGGGAGGGCAGAGACCCAGTACTTC
cdr3_aa: CASSEVSRGRAETQYF

clone_size: .
d_call: TRBD2
v_call: TRBV30
j_call: TRBJ2-7
cdr3_nt: TGTGCCTGGAGTGTAGGGACTAGCGGGAGCTACGAGCAGTACTTC
cdr3_aa: CAWSVGTSGSYEQYF